The rows below give T cell receptor beta chains drawn from one sample of a study of shared clonotypes between healthy human individuals. TCRdb keeps only in-frame clones here, not all; method: immunoSEQ multiplex PCR. The sample has 2 million to 2.5 million clones, roughly 93% seen once. Sequenced: naive CD4+ T cells from PBMCs. These receptors were obtained from a man between 18 and 35 years old in good health. Some clones in this sample may be carry-over from other donors' samples. The conserved cysteine and the conserved F or W are not part of the CDR3 here. The order of the fields is V gene, CDR3 protein.

v_gene: TRBV19
CDR3aa: ASSMELAGATDTQY

v_gene: TRBV28
CDR3aa: ASSFGTPYYGYT

v_gene: TRBV10-3
CDR3aa: AISELPSTGELF

v_gene: TRBV27
CDR3aa: ASSLRDREHNEQF

v_gene: TRBV2
CDR3aa: ASSEIGRGVKGTGELF

v_gene: TRBV19
CDR3aa: ASSIVGTAEKLF

v_gene: TRBV18
CDR3aa: ASSPGGSDTEAF

v_gene: TRBV7-6
CDR3aa: ASSTRDRNTDTQY

v_gene: TRBV18
CDR3aa: ASSPARDSNQPQH

v_gene: TRBV7-3
CDR3aa: ASSLGLAGSRETQY

v_gene: TRBV28
CDR3aa: ASSPPGRRARWQPQH

v_gene: TRBV25-1
CDR3aa: ASSGFLTRTDTQY

v_gene: TRBV28
CDR3aa: ASGGPRTEAF

v_gene: TRBV7-9
CDR3aa: ASSLEAGNTEAF

v_gene: TRBV20-1
CDR3aa: SASISETQY

v_gene: TRBV7-2
CDR3aa: ASSSGQGPTEAF

v_gene: TRBV5-1
CDR3aa: ASSLPGTSVYEQY

v_gene: TRBV21-1
CDR3aa: ASSKGSRDRDTEAF

v_gene: TRBV5-1
CDR3aa: ASSNRDVGSEQF

v_gene: TRBV5-1
CDR3aa: ASSLSGQPTDTQY

v_gene: TRBV4-1
CDR3aa: ASSRTPGVGGELF

v_gene: TRBV13
CDR3aa: ASSLGRRELYEQY

v_gene: TRBV27
CDR3aa: ASSRGGTSFPTATDTQY

v_gene: TRBV9
CDR3aa: ASSEGPGAGGYQETQY

v_gene: TRBV28
CDR3aa: ASALDSNQPQH

v_gene: TRBV29-1
CDR3aa: SARTASVGDTNL

v_gene: TRBV7-9
CDR3aa: ASSLGTTWNTEAF

v_gene: TRBV28
CDR3aa: ASSFFLGTDGYT

v_gene: TRBV27
CDR3aa: ASSLMGHAETQY

v_gene: TRBV7-8
CDR3aa: ASSLGPGPLYEQY

v_gene: TRBV11-3
CDR3aa: ASSFDRGTGELF

v_gene: TRBV2
CDR3aa: ASSEPGYGYT

v_gene: TRBV28
CDR3aa: ASNPQGRRTEKLF

v_gene: TRBV5-4
CDR3aa: ASSMAGGPLEQY

v_gene: TRBV6-5
CDR3aa: ASSYWGGAGYEQY

v_gene: TRBV7-3
CDR3aa: ASSFELAGNYEQY

v_gene: TRBV2
CDR3aa: ASSRGEGEQPQH

v_gene: TRBV4-1
CDR3aa: ASSQGGTNSYEQY

v_gene: TRBV5-1
CDR3aa: ASSLGTEAF

v_gene: TRBV14
CDR3aa: ASSPEGAYEQY

v_gene: TRBV5-1
CDR3aa: ASRDREETQY

v_gene: TRBV21-1
CDR3aa: ASSKGLAGGWPDTQY

v_gene: TRBV5-1
CDR3aa: ASSPPAYGNTEAF

v_gene: TRBV9
CDR3aa: ASSPPGSGNFNEQF

v_gene: TRBV7-2
CDR3aa: ASKLRGPTSTDTQY

v_gene: TRBV5-1
CDR3aa: ASSRGGDPPGNTIY

v_gene: TRBV18
CDR3aa: ASSPVAGFPKYGYT

v_gene: TRBV9
CDR3aa: ASSVGGRVNNEQF

v_gene: TRBV18
CDR3aa: ASSPTGVPTNEKLF

v_gene: TRBV7-2
CDR3aa: ASSSEWGQPKETQY

v_gene: TRBV7-2
CDR3aa: ASSLRGVTSGNTIY

v_gene: TRBV6-1
CDR3aa: ASSGARVGANVLT

v_gene: TRBV2
CDR3aa: ASSYEGMGEQF

v_gene: TRBV4-3
CDR3aa: ASSQDYYQPQH

v_gene: TRBV5-1
CDR3aa: ASSFQGTAEKREKLF